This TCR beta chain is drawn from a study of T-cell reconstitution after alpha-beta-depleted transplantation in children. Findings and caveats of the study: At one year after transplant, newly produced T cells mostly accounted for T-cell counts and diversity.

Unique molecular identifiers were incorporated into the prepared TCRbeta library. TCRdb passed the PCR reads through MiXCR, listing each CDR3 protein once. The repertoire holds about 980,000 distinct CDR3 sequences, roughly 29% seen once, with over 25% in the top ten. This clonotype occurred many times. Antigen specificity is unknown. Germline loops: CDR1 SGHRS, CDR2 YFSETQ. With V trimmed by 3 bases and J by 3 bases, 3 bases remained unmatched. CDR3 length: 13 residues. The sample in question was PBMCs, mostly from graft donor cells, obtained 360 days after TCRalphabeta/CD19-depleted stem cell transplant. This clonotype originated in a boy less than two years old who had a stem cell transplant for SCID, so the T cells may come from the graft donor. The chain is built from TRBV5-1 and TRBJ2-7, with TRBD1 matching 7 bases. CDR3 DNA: TGCGCCAGCAGCTGGGACAGAAACTACGAGCAGTACTTC. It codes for CASSWDRNYEQYF.